The rows below give T cell receptor beta chains drawn from one sample of a study of blood T cell repertoires in COVID-19. Using immunoSEQ multiplex PCR, the repertoire was profiled, and TCRdb retains in-frame clones only, with some absent. The top ten hold 6.1% of the sample, which has some 19,000 clones, over 75% seen once. Sequencing used peripheral blood. These receptors were collected from a human donor in a cohort sampled during active COVID-19. The CDR3 runs from the conserved cysteine through the conserved F or W. D genes are given only for firm matches. Where a row states a size, it is once, few, many or the class of an expanded clone; other rows omit it.

abundance	d_gene	j_gene	v_gene	CDR3nt	CDR3aa
.	TRBD1	TRBJ2-1	TRBV5-4	TGTGCCAGCAGCATGGGGGGACAGGGGTCCTACAATGAGCAGTTCTTC	CASSMGGQGSYNEQFF
few	TRBD2	TRBJ2-7	TRBV19	TGTGCCAGTAGTACCCTAGCGGGAGATGTCTACGAGCAGTACTTC	CASSTLAGDVYEQYF
once	.	TRBJ2-4	TRBV7-2	TGTGCCAGCAGCCTAAACCACGTAGGTCGGGACATTCAGTACTTC	CASSLNHVGRDIQYF
.	TRBD1	TRBJ2-2	TRBV28	TGTGCCAGCCGAACGCCCGACAGGGTAACCGGGGAGCTGTTTTTT	CASRTPDRVTGELFF
.	.	TRBJ2-2	TRBV10-3	TGTGCCATCAGTGAGCCAAACAGGGTCGCCTACACCGGGGAGCTGTTTTTT	CAISEPNRVAYTGELFF
.	TRBD2	TRBJ2-7	TRBV28	TGTGCCAGCAGTTTTCATTCCACAGCGGGAGTTCCCTACGAGCAGTACTTC	CASSFHSTAGVPYEQYF
.	.	TRBJ2-1	TRBV24-1	TGTGCCACCAGTGATTCCGACAGGCCCAATGAGCAGTTCTTC	CATSDSDRPNEQFF
.	.	TRBJ2-3	TRBV7-2	TGTGCCAGCAGCTTAGCACAGTACCCTAGCACAGATACGCAGTATTTT	CASSLAQYPSTDTQYF
.	TRBD1	TRBJ1-1	TRBV7-3	TGTGCCAGCAGCCCAACCGGGACAGCGGGCACTGAAGCTTTCTTT	CASSPTGTAGTEAFF
.	TRBD2	TRBJ2-3	TRBV4-1	TGCGCCAGCAGCCAGAGTCAAGCGGGAGCGACAGATACGCAGTATTTT	CASSQSQAGATDTQYF
.	TRBD1	TRBJ2-1	TRBV24-1	TGTGCCACCAGTGACAGGACAGGGAGCGAGCAGTTCTTC	CATSDRTGSEQFF
few	.	TRBJ1-5	TRBV2	TGTGCCAGCAGTGATGGTGGGGACTCCCAGCATTTT	CASSDGGDSQHF
.	.	TRBJ2-2	TRBV25-1	TGTGCCAGCAGTGAATCTGGCAGGGACACCGGGGAGCTGTTTTTT	CASSESGRDTGELFF
.	.	TRBJ1-6	TRBV6-5	TGTGCCAGCAGTTACGGCCTGGCCTCACCCCTCCACTTT	CASSYGLASPLHF
.	TRBD2	TRBJ2-7	TRBV19	TGTGCCAGTAGCCGAGGGACTAGCGGGATCTACGAGCAGTACTTC	CASSRGTSGIYEQYF
.	TRBD1	TRBJ2-7	TRBV28	TGTGCCAGCAGTTCCGGACAGGGGAGGCTCGGTCCCCCTAAGCAGTACTTC	CASSSGQGRLGPPKQYF
.	.	TRBJ2-2	TRBV6-2/TRBV6-3	TGTGCCAGCAGTTACTTGGAGGCGGGGACCGGGGAGCTGTTTTTT	CASSYLEAGTGELFF
.	TRBD1	TRBJ2-3	TRBV7-3	TGTGCCAGCAGCTTTGGGACAGGGAGCACAGATACGCAGTATTTT	CASSFGTGSTDTQYF
once	TRBD1	TRBJ2-6	TRBV28	TGTGCCAGCAGTCCCACAGGGGGCAGCTCTGGGGCCAACGTCCTGACTTTC	CASSPTGGSSGANVLTF
few	TRBD1	TRBJ1-5	TRBV5-1	TGCGCCAGCAGCCTGACAGGGGCGGTGAACGGGCAGCCCCAGCATTTT	CASSLTGAVNGQPQHF
.	.	TRBJ1-2	TRBV19	TGTGCCAGTACCAGGGAGGGGTTTGGCTACACCTTC	CASTREGFGYTF
.	.	TRBJ2-1	TRBV7-3	TGTGCCAGCAGCCGAACAGGCTACAATGAGCAGTTCTTC	CASSRTGYNEQFF
.	.	TRBJ1-1	TRBV27	TGTGCCAGCAGTTTAAGAGGTACTGAAGCTTTCTTT	CASSLRGTEAFF
few	.	TRBJ1-5	TRBV7-9	TGTGCCAGCAGCTCGACAGCCACCGGGCCCCAGCATTTT	CASSSTATGPQHF
few	TRBD1	TRBJ2-6	TRBV28	TGTGCCAGCACCCCGGGACAGCTCTCTGGGGCCAACGTCCTGACTTTC	CASTPGQLSGANVLTF
few	TRBD1	TRBJ1-1	TRBV4-1	TGCGCCAGCAGCCAAGTCCAGGGGGCGCAGGGGACTGAAGCTTTCTTT	CASSQVQGAQGTEAFF
.	.	TRBJ1-1	TRBV27	TGTGCCAGCAGTTTTGGGCAGCCGAACACTGAAGCTTTCTTT	CASSFGQPNTEAFF
few	TRBD1	TRBJ2-3	TRBV6-4	TGTGCCAGCAGTGTTGGGACAGGGGGCACAGATACGCAGTATTTT	CASSVGTGGTDTQYF
.	.	TRBJ1-1	TRBV6-5	TGTGCCAGCAGCACCTCACAGGGAGTCGCTGAAGCTTTCTTT	CASSTSQGVAEAFF
.	.	TRBJ2-6	TRBV15	TGTGCCACCAGCAACGGTGGGCTTGCTGGGGCCAACGTCCTGACTTTC	CATSNGGLAGANVLTF
.	TRBD1	TRBJ1-2	TRBV25-1	TGTGCCAGCAGGAAGACAGGGGTTTATGGCTACACCTTC	CASRKTGVYGYTF
.	TRBD2	TRBJ2-3	TRBV5-1	TGCGCCAGCACCCTAGGACTAGCGGTTTCAGATACGCAGTATTTT	CASTLGLAVSDTQYF
.	.	TRBJ2-2	TRBV9	TGTGCCAGCAGCGTACGGAGGGTAACCGGGGAGCTGTTTTTT	CASSVRRVTGELFF
.	.	TRBJ1-1	TRBV6-6	TGTGCCAGCAGTCCTACAGAGAACACTGAAGCTTTCTTT	CASSPTENTEAFF
.	TRBD1	TRBJ1-1	TRBV28	TGTGCCAGCAGAGACCCCAGGACAGGGCGTACTGAAGCTTTCTTT	CASRDPRTGRTEAFF
.	TRBD1	TRBJ2-2	TRBV28	TGTGCCAGCAAGCGAGGGGGCAACGCGGGCAGGGAGCTGTTTTTT	CASKRGGNAGRELFF
few	.	TRBJ2-3	TRBV4-2	TGTGCCAGCAGCCAAGAAATGTCTAGCACAGATACGCAGTATTTT	CASSQEMSSTDTQYF
once	TRBD2	TRBJ2-7	TRBV5-6	TGTGCCAGCAGCTTGAGGACTAGCGGGAGCTACGAGCAGTACTTC	CASSLRTSGSYEQYF
.	.	TRBJ2-5	TRBV7-2	TGTGCCAGCAGCTGGGGCCGGGAAGAGACCCAGTACTTC	CASSWGREETQYF
.	.	TRBJ2-7	TRBV12-2	TGTGCAAGTCGCCTTACTAGCGCCGACTACGAGCAGTACTTC	CASRLTSADYEQYF
.	.	TRBJ2-4	TRBV2	TGTGCCAGCAACCCGGGAGACAAAAACATTCAGTACTTC	CASNPGDKNIQYF
once	TRBD1	TRBJ2-7	TRBV5-1	TGCGCCAGCAGCTTTACCGGGACAGGGACCTACGAGCAGTACTTC	CASSFTGTGTYEQYF
.	TRBD2	TRBJ2-1	TRBV3-1/TRBV3-2	TGTGCCAGCAGCCAGGGACTAGCGAGCGGTGAGCAGTTCTTC	CASSQGLASGEQFF
.	TRBD2	TRBJ2-1	TRBV6-4	TGTGCCAGCAGTGACCTAGCGGGAGGGAATGAGCAGTTCTTC	CASSDLAGGNEQFF
.	.	TRBJ1-1	TRBV27	TGTGCCAGCAGTTTCAGCGGGGTGAACACTGAAGCTTTCTTT	CASSFSGVNTEAFF
once	.	TRBJ2-1	TRBV27	TGTGCCAGCAGTTTAGAGGGAGGATACAATGAGCAGTTCTTC	CASSLEGGYNEQFF
few	.	TRBJ1-1	TRBV9	TGTGCCAGCAGCGTATCCCAGGGGACTGAAGCTTTCTTT	CASSVSQGTEAFF
.	.	TRBJ1-1	TRBV3-1/TRBV3-2	TGTGCCAGCATGACGGGGAACACTGAAGCTTTCTTT	CASMTGNTEAFF
.	.	TRBJ2-1	TRBV29-1	TGCAGCGTTGAAAGGCTAAGGACAACACTGTTAACTGAGCAGTTCTTC	CSVERLRTTLLTEQFF
.	.	TRBJ2-7	TRBV11-2	TGTGCCAGCAGCCGAGACAGGTTCTACGAGCAGTACTTC	CASSRDRFYEQYF
.	TRBD1	TRBJ1-6	TRBV28	TGTGCCACCCAAGCAGTGGGACAGGGACCTTCGGCCCTCCACTTT	CATQAVGQGPSALHF
.	.	TRBJ1-5	TRBV7-2	TGTGCCAGCAGCTTGGGGGGGTCGAGCAATCAGCCCCAGCATTTT	CASSLGGSSNQPQHF
.	TRBD1	TRBJ1-6	TRBV14	TGTGCCAGCAGCCGGGACAGGGGTAACTCACCCCTCCACTTT	CASSRDRGNSPLHF
.	TRBD1	TRBJ2-7	TRBV28	TGTGCCAGCATCCGGACAGGGGGCTACGAGCAGTACTTC	CASIRTGGYEQYF